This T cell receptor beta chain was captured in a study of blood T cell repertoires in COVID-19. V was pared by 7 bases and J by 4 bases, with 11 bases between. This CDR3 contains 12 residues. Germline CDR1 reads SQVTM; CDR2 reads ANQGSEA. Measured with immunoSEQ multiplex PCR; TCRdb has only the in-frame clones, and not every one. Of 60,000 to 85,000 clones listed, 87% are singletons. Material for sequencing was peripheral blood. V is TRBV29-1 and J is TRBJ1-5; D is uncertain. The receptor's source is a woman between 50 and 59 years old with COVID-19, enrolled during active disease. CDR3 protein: CSAGGYNQPQHF. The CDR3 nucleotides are TGCAGCGCTGGCGGTTATAATCAGCCCCAGCATTTT.